This T cell receptor beta chain came from a study of T cell responses to AZD1222 COVID-19 vaccine. Study overall: Second-dose intervals near 4 or 12 weeks were combined. The study, taken as a whole, reports: The study found Spike-specific TCR breadth and depth rose after two AZD1222 doses. Unmutated regions of variants are reportedly targeted by nearly half of spike-specific TCRs. Spike-spanning, vaccine-associated CD4 TCRs were dominant at 160-218 and 743-854.

The CDR3 is 15 residues long. J gave up 6 bases and V 6 bases, and 10 bases lay outside the gene matches. Germline values: CDR1 LGHNT, CDR2 FRNRAP. The assay was immunoSEQ multiplex PCR, and TCRdb's table has in-frame clones only and misses some. The table includes more than 100,000 clones, 92% detected once. Worth noting for this clone: What it binds is unknown.

The TCR was taken from an adult in good health. The genes are TRBV12-5 and TRBJ2-2; 7 bases are a match to TRBD1. Sequencing used peripheral blood, obtained on day 0 of AZD1222 vaccination. The CDR3 reads CASGTTGFGPGELFF. The CDR3 DNA is TGTGCTAGTGGGACGACAGGGTTTGGTCCCGGGGAGCTGTTTTTT.